These 9 T cell receptor beta chains originate from one sample sequenced in a study of shared clonotypes between healthy human individuals. TCRdb keeps only in-frame clones here, not all; method: immunoSEQ multiplex PCR. The sample has around 2.3 million clones, almost 96% seen once. The specimen sequenced was naive CD4+ T cells sorted from blood. Subset described: CD45RA+ positively selected. The source of these receptors is a man between 18 and 29 years old in good health.

The gene calls are TRBV14 and TRBJ2-7, with unresolved D. CDR1 SGHDN and CDR2 FVKESK come from the germline V gene. V was cut by 3 bases and J by 4 bases, with 13 bases left in between. This CDR3 spans 14 amino acids. The CDR3 DNA reads TGTGCCAGCAGCCAGGGCAAGAAGTGGTACGAGCAGTACTTC. Protein product: CASSQGKKWYEQYF.

V and J are TRBV30 and TRBJ2-2; a weak D match, TRBD2 (5 bases). The CDR3 loop spans 14 amino acids. V was shortened by 4 bases and J by 0 bases, with 9 bases between the two germline ends. Per the germline V gene, CDR1 is GTSNPN and CDR2 is SVGIG (reference sequence). The CDR3, as DNA: TGTGCCTGGATCGAGGGTGCGAACACCGGGGAGCTGTTTTTT. This codes for CAWIEGANTGELFF.

The chain couples TRBV6-5 to TRBJ1-5; TRBD1 agrees at 8 bases. CDR3 length equals 11 residues. CDR1 MNHEY and CDR2 SVGAGI come from the germline V gene. DNA of the CDR3: TGTGCTACAGGGGGAAATCAGCCCCAGCATTTT. It is translated as CATGGNQPQHF.

The chain combines TRBV5-4 with TRBJ2-7, with a possible D match to TRBD2 (5 bases). V lost 4 bases to trimming and J lost 5 bases, with 10 bases between them. Germline values: CDR1 SGHNT, CDR2 YYREEE (reference sequence). This CDR3 region has 12 residues. CDR3 region: CASSRGRHEQYF. The CDR3 DNA sequence: TGTGCCAGCAGCCGCGGGCGTCACGAGCAGTACTTC.

Of note for this clone: Other DNA sequences in this specimen translate into the identical CDR3. The V call is TRBV28, the J call TRBJ1-1; D call uncertain. V lost 5 bases, J lost 1 base, and 11 bases lay in between. This CDR3 region has 14 residues. Germline V lookup: CDR1 MDHEN, CDR2 SYDVKM. The CDR3 loop is CASSLPTGNTEAFF. The DNA for the CDR3 is TGTGCCAGCAGTCTCCCGACGGGGAACACTGAAGCTTTCTTT.

The genes are TRBV27 and TRBJ1-1; unclear D gene. CDR3 length: 17 residues. Germline values: CDR1 MNHEY, CDR2 SMNVEV (reference sequence). V lost 5 bases and J lost 0, with 19 bases in between. CDR3: CASSKKGRLYMNTEAFF. The CDR3 DNA reads TGTGCCAGCAGTAAGAAGGGTCGGCTTTACATGAACACTGAAGCTTTCTTT.

The chain uses TRBV10-3 and TRBJ2-2; D ambiguous. Trimming stripped 6 bases from V and 7 bases from J, with 9 bases between. This CDR3 is built from 12 residues. Germline V gene data show CDR1 as ENHRY and CDR2 as SYGVKD. CDR3 in DNA: TGTGCCATCAGCGAGATGAGCGGGGAGCTGTTTTTT. This encodes CAISEMSGELFF.

The chain employs TRBV4-3 and TRBJ2-2; D remains ambiguous. This CDR3 spans 14 amino acids. The V end lost 0 bases, the J end lost 9 bases, and 11 bases lay between the germline ends. Germline CDR1 LGHNA, CDR2 YSLEER. CDR3 region: CASSQDYGSRELFF. The CDR3 DNA is TGCGCCAGCAGCCAAGATTACGGTAGCCGGGAGCTGTTTTTT.

The rearrangement joins TRBV4-1 to TRBJ2-1, with 15 nucleotides matching TRBD2. Losses at the gene ends were 4 bases for V and 0 bases for J; bases not matched to a gene: 4. There are 18 residues in the CDR3. Per the germline V gene, CDR1 is MGHRA and CDR2 is YSYEKL. The CDR3 spells CASSRGLAGGNSYNEQFF. The CDR3 bases are TGCGCCAGCAGCCGGGGACTAGCGGGGGGAAACTCCTACAATGAGCAGTTCTTC.